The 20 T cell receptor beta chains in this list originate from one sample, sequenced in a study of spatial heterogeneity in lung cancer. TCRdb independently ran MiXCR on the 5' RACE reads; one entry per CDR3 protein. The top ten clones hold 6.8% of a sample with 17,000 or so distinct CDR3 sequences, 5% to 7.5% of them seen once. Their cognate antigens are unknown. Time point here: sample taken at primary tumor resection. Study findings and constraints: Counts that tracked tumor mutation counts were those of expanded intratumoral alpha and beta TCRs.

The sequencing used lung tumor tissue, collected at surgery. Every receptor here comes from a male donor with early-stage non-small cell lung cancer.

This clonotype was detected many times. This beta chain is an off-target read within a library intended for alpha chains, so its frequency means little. The CDR3 coding sequence is TGTGCCAGTAGTATTAAAGGGAGTAATCAGCCCCAGCATTTT. Translation: CASSIKGSNQPQHF. This chain connects TRBV19 to TRBJ1-5, with D uncertain. V was pared by 3 bases and J by 4 bases, with 10 bases between. The length of the CDR3 is 14 residues. The germline V gene encodes CDR1 LNHDA and CDR2 SQIVND (reference sequence). Full variable domain (rest looked up from reference TRBV19 and TRBJ1-5): DGGITQSPKYLFRKEGQNVTLSCEQNLNHDAMYWYRQDPGQGLRLIYYSQIVNDFQKGDIAEGYSVSREKKESFPLTVTSAQKNPTAFYLCASSIKGSNQPQHFGDGTRLSIL.

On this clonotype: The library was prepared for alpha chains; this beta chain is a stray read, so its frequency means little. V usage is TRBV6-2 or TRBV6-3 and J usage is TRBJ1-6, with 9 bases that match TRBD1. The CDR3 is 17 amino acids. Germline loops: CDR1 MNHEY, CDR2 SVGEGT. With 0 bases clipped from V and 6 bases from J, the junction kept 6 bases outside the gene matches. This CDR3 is CASSYSRGTGINSPLHF. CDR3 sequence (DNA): TGTGCCAGCAGTTACTCAAGAGGGACAGGGATTAATTCACCCCTCCACTTT.

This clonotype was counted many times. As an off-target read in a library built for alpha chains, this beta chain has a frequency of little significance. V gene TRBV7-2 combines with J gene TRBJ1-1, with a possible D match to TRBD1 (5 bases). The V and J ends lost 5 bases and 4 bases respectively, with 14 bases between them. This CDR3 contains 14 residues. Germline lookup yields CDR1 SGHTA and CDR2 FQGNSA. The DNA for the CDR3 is TGTGCCAGCAGCCCGGGGCGCGGGAGCACTGAAGCTTTCTTT. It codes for CASSPGRGSTEAFF.

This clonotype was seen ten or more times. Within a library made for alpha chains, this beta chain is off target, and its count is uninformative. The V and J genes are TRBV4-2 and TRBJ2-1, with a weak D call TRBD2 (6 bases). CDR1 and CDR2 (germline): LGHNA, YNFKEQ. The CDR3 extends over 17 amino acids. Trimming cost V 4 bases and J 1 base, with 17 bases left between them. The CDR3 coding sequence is TGTGCCAGCAGCCCCCGGGGTCTGGGGACTTCCTACAATGAGCAGTTCTTC. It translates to CASSPRGLGTSYNEQFF.

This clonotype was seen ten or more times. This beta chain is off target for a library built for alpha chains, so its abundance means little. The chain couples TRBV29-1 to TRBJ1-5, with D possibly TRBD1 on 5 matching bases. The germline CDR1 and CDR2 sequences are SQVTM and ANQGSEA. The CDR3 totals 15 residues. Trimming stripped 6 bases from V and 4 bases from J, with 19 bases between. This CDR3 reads CSVGMGVSGNQPQHF. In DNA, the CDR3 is TGCAGCGTGGGTATGGGGGTCTCGGGAAATCAGCCCCAGCATTTT.

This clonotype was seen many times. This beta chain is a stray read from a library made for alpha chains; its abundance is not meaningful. The CDR3 sequence is CASSPSGDTQYF. CDR3 in DNA: TGTGCCAGCTCACCCAGCGGAGATACGCAGTATTTT. The gene calls are TRBV18 and TRBJ2-3, with D possibly matching TRBD2 (5 bases). Looked up from germline, CDR1 is KGHSH and CDR2 is LQKENI. The CDR3 spans 12 residues. V lost 3 bases and J 5 bases, leaving 6 bases between the germline ends.

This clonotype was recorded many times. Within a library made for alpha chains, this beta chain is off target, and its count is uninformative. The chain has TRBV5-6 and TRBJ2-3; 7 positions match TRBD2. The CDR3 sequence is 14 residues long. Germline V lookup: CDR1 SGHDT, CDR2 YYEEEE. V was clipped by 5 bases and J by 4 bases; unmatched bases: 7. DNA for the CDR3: TGTGCCAGCAGGGATGGGGGAGGGCCAGATACGCAGTATTTT. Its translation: CASRDGGGPDTQYF.

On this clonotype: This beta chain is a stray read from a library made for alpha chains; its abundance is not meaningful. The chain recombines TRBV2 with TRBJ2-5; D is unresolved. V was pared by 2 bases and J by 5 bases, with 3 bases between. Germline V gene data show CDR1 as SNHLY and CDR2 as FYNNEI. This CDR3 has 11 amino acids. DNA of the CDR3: TGTGCCAGCAGTGAAAGCGAGACCCAGTACTTC. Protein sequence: CASSESETQYF.

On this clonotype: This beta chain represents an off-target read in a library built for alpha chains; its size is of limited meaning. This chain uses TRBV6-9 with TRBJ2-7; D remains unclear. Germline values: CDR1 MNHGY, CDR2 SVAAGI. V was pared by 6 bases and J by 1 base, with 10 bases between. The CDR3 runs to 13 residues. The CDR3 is CASSRHRSYEQYF. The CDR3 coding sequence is TGTGCCAGCAGCCGGCACCGTTCCTACGAGCAGTACTTC.

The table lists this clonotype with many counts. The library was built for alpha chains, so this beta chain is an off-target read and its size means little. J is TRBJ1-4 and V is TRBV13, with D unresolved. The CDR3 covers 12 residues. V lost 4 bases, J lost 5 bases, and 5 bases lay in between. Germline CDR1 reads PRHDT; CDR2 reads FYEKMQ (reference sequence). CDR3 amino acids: CASSSRNEKLFF. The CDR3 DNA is TGTGCCAGCAGCTCAAGAAATGAAAAACTGTTTTTT. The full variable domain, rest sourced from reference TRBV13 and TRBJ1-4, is AAGVIQSPRHLIKEKRETATLKCYPIPRHDTVYWYQQGPGQDPQFLISFYEKMQSDKGSIPDRFSAQQFSDYHSELNMSSLELGDSALYFCASSSRNEKLFFGSGTQLSVL.

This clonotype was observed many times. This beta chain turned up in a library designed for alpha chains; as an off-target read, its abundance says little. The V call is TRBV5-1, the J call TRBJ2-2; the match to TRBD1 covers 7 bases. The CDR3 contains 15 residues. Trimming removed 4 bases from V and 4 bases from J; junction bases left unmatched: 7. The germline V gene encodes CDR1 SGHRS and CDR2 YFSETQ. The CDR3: CASSPGTATTGELFF. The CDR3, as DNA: TGCGCCAGCAGCCCCGGGACAGCTACCACCGGGGAGCTGTTTTTT.

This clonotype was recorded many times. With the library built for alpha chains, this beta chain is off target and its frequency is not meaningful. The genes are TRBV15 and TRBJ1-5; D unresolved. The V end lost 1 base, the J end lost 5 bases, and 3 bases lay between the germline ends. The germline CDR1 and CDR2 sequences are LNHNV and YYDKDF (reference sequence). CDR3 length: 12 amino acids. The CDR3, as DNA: TGTGCCACCAGCAGAGTTGATCAGCCCCAGCATTTT. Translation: CATSRVDQPQHF.

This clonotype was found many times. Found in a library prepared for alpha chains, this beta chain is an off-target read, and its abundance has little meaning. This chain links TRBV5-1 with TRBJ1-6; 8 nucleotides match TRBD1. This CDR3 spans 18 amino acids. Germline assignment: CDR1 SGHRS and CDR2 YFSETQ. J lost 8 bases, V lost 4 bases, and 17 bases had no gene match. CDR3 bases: TGCGCCAGCAGCCTTACCGGGACAGGAAGCCGCGGGGATTCACCCCTCCACTTT. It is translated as CASSLTGTGSRGDSPLHF.

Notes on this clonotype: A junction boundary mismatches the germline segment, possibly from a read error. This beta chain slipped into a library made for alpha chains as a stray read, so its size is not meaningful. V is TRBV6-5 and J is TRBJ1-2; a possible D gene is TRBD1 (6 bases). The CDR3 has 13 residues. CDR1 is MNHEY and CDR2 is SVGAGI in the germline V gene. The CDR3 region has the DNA TGTACCAGCAGTTACGACAGGAACTATGGCTACACCTTC. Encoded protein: CTSSYDRNYGYTF.

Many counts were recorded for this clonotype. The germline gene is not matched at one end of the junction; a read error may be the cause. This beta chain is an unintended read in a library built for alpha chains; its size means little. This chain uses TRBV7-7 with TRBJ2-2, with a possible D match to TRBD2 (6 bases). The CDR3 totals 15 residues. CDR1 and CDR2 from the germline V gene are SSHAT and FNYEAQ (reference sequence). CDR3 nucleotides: TGTGCTAGCAGCCCCAGCTTGAGGGAGGCCGGGGAGCTGTTTTTT. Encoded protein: CASSPSLREAGELFF.

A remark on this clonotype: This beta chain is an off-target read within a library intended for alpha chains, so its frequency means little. The CDR3 nucleotides read TGTGCCAGCCGTTTTCAGGGGCAGTCGGGGAACACTGAAGCTTTCTTT. Translation: CASRFQGQSGNTEAFF. The chain links TRBV6-5 to TRBJ1-1; TRBD1 might be the D (6 bases). Germline V gives CDR1 MNHEY, CDR2 SVGAGI. This CDR3 comprises 16 residues. Trimming pared 8 bases from V and 1 base from J, leaving 20 bases between.

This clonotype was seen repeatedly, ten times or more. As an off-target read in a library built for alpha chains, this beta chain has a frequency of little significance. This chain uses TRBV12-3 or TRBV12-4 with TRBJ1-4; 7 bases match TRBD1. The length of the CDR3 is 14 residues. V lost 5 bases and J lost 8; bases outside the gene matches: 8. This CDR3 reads CASSPTGQLEKLFF. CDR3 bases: TGTGCCAGCAGTCCGACAGGGCAACTCGAAAAACTGTTTTTT.

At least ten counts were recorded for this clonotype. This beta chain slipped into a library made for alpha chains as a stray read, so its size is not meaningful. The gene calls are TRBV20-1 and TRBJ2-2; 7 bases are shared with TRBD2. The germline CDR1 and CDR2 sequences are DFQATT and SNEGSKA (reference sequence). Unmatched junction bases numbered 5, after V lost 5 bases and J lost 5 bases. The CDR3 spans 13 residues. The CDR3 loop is CSAQPLATGELFF. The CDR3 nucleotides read TGCAGTGCTCAGCCACTAGCGACCGGGGAGCTGTTTTTT.

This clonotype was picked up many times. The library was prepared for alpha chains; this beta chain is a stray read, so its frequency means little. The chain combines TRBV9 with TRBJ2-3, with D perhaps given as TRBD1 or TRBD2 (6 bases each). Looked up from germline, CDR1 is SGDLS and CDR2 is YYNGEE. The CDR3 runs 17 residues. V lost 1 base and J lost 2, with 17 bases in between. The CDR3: CASSVRGARFFTDTQYF. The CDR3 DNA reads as TGTGCCAGCAGCGTAAGGGGGGCGAGATTTTTCACAGATACGCAGTATTTT.

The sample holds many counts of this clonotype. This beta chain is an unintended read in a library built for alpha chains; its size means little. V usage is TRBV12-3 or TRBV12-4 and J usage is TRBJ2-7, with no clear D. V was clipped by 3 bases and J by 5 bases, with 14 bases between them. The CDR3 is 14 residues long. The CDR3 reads CASSLWGSSDEQYF. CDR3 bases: TGTGCCAGCAGTTTGTGGGGAAGCAGCGACGAGCAGTACTTC.